Below are 11 T cell receptor beta chains sequenced from a single sample in a study of Ad26.COV2.S vaccination and SARS-CoV-2 variants. Method: immunoSEQ multiplex PCR; TCRdb's copy keeps in-frame clones and lacks some. The sample lists about 440,000 clones, around 91% seen once, with around 4.5% in the top ten. Treatment in this sample: 15 to 20 received Ad26.COV2.S at low or high dose, single or two shots; 5 received placebo; per-sample allocation not given. Samples analyzed were those drawn on day 63 after the first vaccine or placebo injection. This sample comprised peripheral blood, obtained in a trial of Ad26.COV2.S vaccine versus placebo. These receptors came from a person between 18 and 65 years old who received the Ad26.COV2.S COVID-19 vaccine or a placebo.

The rearrangement links TRBV5-6 to TRBJ2-1, with D tentatively TRBD2 (6 bases). The germline V and J ends were trimmed by 4 bases and 3 bases, with 14 bases remaining between them. Germline loops: CDR1 SGHDT, CDR2 YYEEEE. CDR3 length: 15 residues. CDR3 loop: CASSPLRSGYNEQFF. As DNA, the CDR3 is TGTGCCAGCAGCCCGCTTCGTAGCGGCTACAATGAGCAGTTCTTC.

The V gene is TRBV19, the J gene TRBJ2-5, with TRBD1 identical over 8 bases. The germline V gene encodes CDR1 LNHDA and CDR2 SQIVND (reference sequence). V dropped 10 bases and J dropped 5; count of bases not matched to a gene: 9. CDR3 size: 13 residues. CDR3 DNA: TGTGCCACTGCGGACAGGGTCGAGGAGACCCAGTACTTC. Protein: CATADRVEETQYF.

The genes are TRBV15 and TRBJ2-5; 8 bases are shared with TRBD1. The trim removed 1 base at V and 5 bases at J, leaving 6 bases unmatched. From germline, CDR1 is LNHNV and CDR2 YYDKDF (reference sequence). The CDR3 runs 15 residues. The CDR3 nucleotides are TGTGCCACCAGCAGAGCCGGACAGGGAATCGAGACCCAGTACTTC. Translation: CATSRAGQGIETQYF.

The J gene is TRBJ1-5, the V gene TRBV7-6, with 7 bases identical to TRBD1. The CDR3 sequence is 15 residues long. Looked up from germline, CDR1 is SGHVS and CDR2 is FNYEAQ. The V gene end was trimmed by 1 base and the J gene end by 7 bases; junction bases not matched to a gene: 7. The CDR3 DNA reads as TGTGCCAGCAGCTTAGGGAACAGGGGTGGACAGCCCCAGCATTTT. This sequence encodes CASSLGNRGGQPQHF. The variable domain in full, completed from reference TRBV7-6 and TRBJ1-5, reads GAGVSQSPRYKVTKRGQDVALRCDPISGHVSLYWYRQALGQGPEFLTYFNYEAQQDKSGLPNDRFSAERPEGSISTLTIQRTEQRDSAMYRCASSLGNRGGQPQHFGDGTRLSIL.

The chain has TRBV6-5 and TRBJ2-7, with unresolved D. The V and J ends lost 0 bases and 1 base respectively, with 13 bases between them. Germline assignment: CDR1 MNHEY and CDR2 SVGAGI. This CDR3 has 16 residues. DNA for the CDR3: TGTGCCAGCAGTTACTCCGACGGAGTGTTATCCTACGAGCAGTACTTC. This encodes CASSYSDGVLSYEQYF.

CDR3 in DNA: TGTGCCAGCAGCGGAAGGGCGGGCACTGAAGCTTTCTTT. This gives the protein CASSGRAGTEAFF. The J gene is TRBJ1-1, the V gene TRBV3-1 (or the pseudogene TRBV3-2); D is unresolved. Between the trimmed V and J ends, which lost 5 bases and 4 bases, there was a span of 11 bases. Germline-derived CDR1 and CDR2 are LGHDT and YNNKEL (reference sequence). The CDR3 runs to 13 residues.

This clone was found once. The chain is built from TRBV5-4 and TRBJ1-1, with 10 bases identical to TRBD1. CDR3 length: 15 amino acids. V lost 0 bases, J lost 1 base, and 0 bases stayed unmatched. CDR1 and CDR2 from the germline V gene are SGHNT and YYREEE (reference sequence). Here the CDR3 DNA reads TGTGCCAGCAGCTTGGGGACAGGGGGGAACACTGAAGCTTTCTTT. Its translation: CASSLGTGGNTEAFF.

This chain joins TRBV29-1 and TRBJ2-2, with D hard to call. Trimming pared 3 bases from V and 3 bases from J, leaving 8 bases between. CDR1 and CDR2 from the germline V gene are SQVTM and ANQGSEA. This CDR3 comprises 13 residues. The CDR3 reads CSVDSGYTGELFF. CDR3 sequence (DNA): TGCAGCGTTGACTCCGGTTACACCGGGGAGCTGTTTTTT.

V gene TRBV7-9 combines with J gene TRBJ2-5; D is ambiguous. The CDR3 totals 14 residues. Deletions cut 1 base from V and 2 bases from J, with 8 bases between. Per the germline V gene, CDR1 is SEHNR and CDR2 is FQNEAQ (reference sequence). The CDR3 nucleotides read TGTGCCAGCAGCTTAGGGGCTGGACAAGAGACCCAGTACTTC. This sequence encodes CASSLGAGQETQYF.

J is TRBJ2-3 and V is TRBV5-4; D is possibly TRBD2 (5 bases). Germline values: CDR1 SGHNT, CDR2 YYREEE (reference sequence). V was shortened by 7 bases and J by 0 bases, with 12 bases between the two germline ends. The CDR3 is 14 residues long. The CDR3 here is CASRETSSTDTQYF. Written as DNA, the CDR3 is TGTGCCAGCCGGGAAACATCTAGCACAGATACGCAGTATTTT.

This chain joins TRBV12-5 and TRBJ1-1; 11 bases fit TRBD1. This CDR3 is 16 amino acids long. V was pared by 1 base and J by 3 bases, with 4 bases of the junction left unmatched. Germline V gene sequence: CDR1 LGHNT, CDR2 FRNRAP. The CDR3 DNA follows: TGTGCTAGTGGTTTGGGGACAGGGGGCGTCGACACTGAAGCTTTCTTT. Protein: CASGLGTGGVDTEAFF.